A few counts support the clone carrying this T cell receptor (beta chain). TCRdb recomputed calls from the 5' RACE reads with MiXCR, one row per CDR3 protein. This table holds around 500,000 distinct CDR3 sequences, approximately 18% found once. These data come from a study of T-cell memory formation after mild COVID-19. Input material: PBMCs or a T cell subset sorted from them (not recorded which). The receptor was isolated from an adult woman who had mild COVID-19 (a few samples of this study predate the infection). Cell type and time point are not known.

The CDR3 here is CASSPPGSSRHEQFF. DNA for the CDR3: TGTGCCAGCAGCCCTCCCGGGTCCAGTCGGCATGAGCAGTTCTTC. The chain uses TRBV7-3 and TRBJ2-1, with D hard to call. The CDR3 consists of 15 residues. The V gene lost 5 bases and the J gene lost 8 bases, with 19 bases spanning the gap. Germline V lookup: CDR1 SGHTA, CDR2 FQGTGA. The whole variable domain, filled in from reference TRBV7-3 and TRBJ2-1, reads GAGVSQTPSNKVTEKGKYVELRCDPISGHTALYWYRQSLGQGPEFLIYFQGTGAADDSGLPNDRFFAVRPEGSVSTLKIQRTERGDSAVYLCASSPPGSSRHEQFFGPGTRLTVL.